These 3 T cell receptor beta chains originate from one sample sequenced in a study of monozygotic twins with inflammatory bowel disease. Each CDR3 protein gets one entry in TCRdb, which reprocessed the 5' RACE reads and gives no DNA. This sample contains roughly 330,000 distinct CDR3 sequences. Source material: blood. These receptors originate from a human donor with ulcerative colitis or Crohn's disease, or a healthy co-twin of an affected twin (not recorded which).

The rearrangement uses TRBV28 and TRBJ2-7; TCRdb names TRBD1, which stays unverified in the absence of DNA. The length of the CDR3 is 13 residues. Germline V gives CDR1 MDHEN, CDR2 SYDVKM. CDR3 sequence: CASRPPNSYEQYF. Based on the CDR3 plus reference TRBV28 and TRBJ2-7, the full variable domain is DVKVTQSSRYLVKRTGEKVFLECVQDMDHENMFWYRQDPGLGLRLIYFSYDVKMKEKGDIPEGYSVSREKKERFSLILESASTNQTSMYLCASRPPNSYEQYFGPGTRLTVT.

This chain links TRBV7-2 with TRBJ2-1. The CDR3 extends over 12 amino acids. In germline, CDR1 is SGHTA, CDR2 FQGNSA. CDR3 sequence: CASSLTVNEQFF.

The J gene is TRBJ1-4, the V gene TRBV11-1; TCRdb's D call of TRBD1 is untestable without DNA. Germline lookup yields CDR1 SGHAT and CDR2 FQDESV (reference sequence). This CDR3 is 18 amino acids long. This CDR3 reads CASSLGTREFVPNEKLFF.